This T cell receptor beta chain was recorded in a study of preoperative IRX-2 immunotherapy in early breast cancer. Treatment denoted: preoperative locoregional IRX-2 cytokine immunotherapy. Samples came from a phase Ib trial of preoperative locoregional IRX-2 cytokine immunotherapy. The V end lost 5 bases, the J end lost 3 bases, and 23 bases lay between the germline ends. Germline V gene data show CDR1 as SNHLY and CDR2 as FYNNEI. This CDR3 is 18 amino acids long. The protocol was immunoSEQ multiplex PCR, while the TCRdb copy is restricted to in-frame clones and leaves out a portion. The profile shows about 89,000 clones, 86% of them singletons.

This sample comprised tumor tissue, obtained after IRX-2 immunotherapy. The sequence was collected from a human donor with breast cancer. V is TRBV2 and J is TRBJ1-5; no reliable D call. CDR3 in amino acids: CASSLGSWLKGNNQPQHF. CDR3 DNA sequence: TGTGCCAGCAGTTTAGGATCGTGGTTAAAGGGTAACAATCAGCCCCAGCATTTT.